The 21 T cell receptor beta chains given below trace back to one sample, sequenced in a study of blood T cell repertoires in COVID-19. Clones were read by immunoSEQ multiplex PCR, and TCRdb kept only the in-frame ones, dropping some. The sample includes under 200,000 clones, around nine tenths of them seen just once. Sequencing input: peripheral blood. All receptors come from a man aged 60 to 69 with COVID-19, enrolled during active disease.

The chain links TRBV2 to TRBJ2-5; D call uncertain. This CDR3 comprises 9 residues. Germline V gene data show CDR1 as SNHLY and CDR2 as FYNNEI. V lost 10 bases and J 3 bases, leaving 3 bases between the germline ends. CDR3 loop: CATEETQYF. The CDR3, as DNA: TGTGCCACCGAAGAGACCCAGTACTTC. Full variable domain (remainder filled in from reference TRBV2 and TRBJ2-5): EPEVTQTPSHQVTQMGQEVILRCVPISNHLYFYWYRQILGQKVEFLVSFYNNEISEKSEIFDDQFSVERPDGSNFTLKIRSTKLEDSAMYFCATEETQYFGPGTRLLVL.

The chain links TRBV29-1 to TRBJ1-1; tentatively, D is TRBD1 (5 bases). The CDR3 loop spans 10 amino acids. Germline loops: CDR1 SQVTM, CDR2 ANQGSEA. CDR3 nucleotides: TGCAGGGGGCCGTGGACTGAAGCTTTCTTT. This gives the protein CRGPWTEAFF. The full variable domain, its missing parts supplied by reference TRBV29-1 and TRBJ1-1, is SAVISQKPSRDICQRGTSLTIQCQVDSQVTMMFWYRQQPGQSLTLIATANQGSEATYESGFVIDKFPISRPNLTFSTLTVSNMSPEDSSIYLCRGPWTEAFFGQGTRLTVV.

The V gene is TRBV12-3 or TRBV12-4, the J gene TRBJ2-5; 8 positions match TRBD1. This CDR3 spans 13 amino acids. The ends lost 6 bases at V and 1 base at J; junction bases unmatched: 1. This CDR3 reads CASRQGVQETQYF. In DNA, the CDR3 is TGTGCCAGCAGACAGGGGGTCCAAGAGACCCAGTACTTC.

The V gene is TRBV18, the J gene TRBJ2-4, with 8 bases lining up with TRBD1. V gave up 3 bases and J gave up 3 bases; unmatched junction bases: 7. The germline CDR1 and CDR2 sequences are KGHSH and LQKENI. The CDR3 totals 16 residues. The CDR3 region is CASSPFGQGVKNIQYF. The DNA for the CDR3 is TGTGCCAGCTCACCGTTTGGACAGGGAGTCAAAAACATTCAGTACTTC.

The chain links TRBV10-3 to TRBJ1-1; D is possibly TRBD1 (6 bases). CDR1 and CDR2 from the germline V gene are ENHRY and SYGVKD. There are 15 residues in the CDR3. V was pared by 6 bases and J by 4 bases, with 18 bases between. The CDR3 sequence is CAIRETGMGGTEAFF. Written as DNA, the CDR3 is TGTGCCATCAGAGAGACAGGTATGGGGGGCACTGAAGCTTTCTTT.

In its sample, this clone was seen a few times. Additional DNA sequences in this sample encode the identical CDR3. V usage is TRBV3-1 (or the pseudogene TRBV3-2) and J usage is TRBJ1-3; D call uncertain. Germline CDR1 LGHDT, CDR2 YNNKEL (reference sequence). V was clipped by 0 bases and J by 4 bases, with 13 bases between them. CDR3 length: 16 residues. In DNA form, the CDR3 reads TGTGCCAGCAGCCAAGAGGTCAGGCTGGAAGGAAACACCATATATTTT. Encoded protein: CASSQEVRLEGNTIYF.

The chain combines TRBV3-1 (or the pseudogene TRBV3-2) with TRBJ2-6; 10 bases are a match to TRBD1. CDR1 LGHDT and CDR2 YNNKEL come from the germline V gene (reference sequence). The CDR3 has 19 amino acids. The ends lost 0 bases at V and 1 base at J; junction bases unmatched: 6. The CDR3 DNA is TGTGCCAGCAGCCAAGATGGACAGGGGGGGTGTTCTGGGGCCAACGTCCTGACTTTC. Protein sequence: CASSQDGQGGCSGANVLTF.

J is TRBJ2-2 and V is TRBV10-3; 12 bases align to TRBD1. The CDR3 has 16 residues. Germline-derived CDR1 and CDR2 are ENHRY and SYGVKD. Unmatched junction bases numbered 7, after V lost 4 bases and J lost 7 bases. The CDR3 bases are TGTGCCATCAGTGCCTCCGGGACAGGGGGCGGCGGGGAGCTGTTTTTT. This sequence encodes CAISASGTGGGGELFF.

This clone has just a few counts. The chain joins TRBV6-6 to TRBJ1-2, with D hard to call. The germline V gene has CDR1 MNHNY and CDR2 SVGAGI (reference sequence). The CDR3 is 14 amino acids. V gave up 7 bases and J gave up 0 bases, with 12 bases separating them. The CDR3 protein is CASTSPLANYGYTF. In DNA form, the CDR3 reads TGTGCCAGCACCTCCCCCCTCGCTAACTATGGCTACACCTTC.

The rearrangement uses TRBV9 and TRBJ1-6; D is possibly TRBD1 (5 bases). Per germline, CDR1 SGDLS and CDR2 YYNGEE. The length of the CDR3 is 16 residues. Trimming took 6 bases from V and 2 from J, leaving 15 bases between them. Written as DNA, the CDR3 is TGTGCCAGCACCACGGGTATGGGGCCCTATAATTCACCCCTCCACTTT. Translation gives CASTTGMGPYNSPLHF.

The table lists this clone with a count of one. The CDR3: CASSPGGNQPQHF. The CDR3 DNA is TGTGCCAGCAGCCCCGGGGGGAATCAGCCCCAGCATTTT. The V gene is TRBV7-8, the J gene TRBJ1-5, with D possibly being TRBD1 (5 bases). The CDR3 has 13 amino acids. Germline CDR1 is SGHVS and CDR2 is FQNEAQ. The V gene lost 5 bases and the J gene lost 4 bases, with 9 bases spanning the gap.

V is TRBV28 and J is TRBJ2-1; D is perhaps TRBD2 (6 bases). Germline lookup yields CDR1 MDHEN and CDR2 SYDVKM. The CDR3 totals 15 residues. The V and J ends lost 3 bases and 1 base respectively, with 10 bases between them. The CDR3 sequence: CASSLGGFSYNEQFF. The CDR3, as DNA: TGTGCCAGCAGTTTGGGGGGATTTTCCTACAATGAGCAGTTCTTC.

The sample holds a few counts of this clone. The V and J genes are TRBV7-9 and TRBJ2-1; 13 nucleotides align to TRBD2. V lost 5 bases to trimming and J lost 1 base; unmatched junction nucleotides: 11. Per germline, CDR1 SEHNR and CDR2 FQNEAQ (reference sequence). The CDR3 has 19 residues. The CDR3 region is CASSRRRTSGRGSYNEQFF. The CDR3 DNA sequence: TGTGCCAGCAGCCGAAGAAGGACTAGCGGGAGAGGGTCCTACAATGAGCAGTTCTTC. Filled out from reference TRBV7-9 and TRBJ2-1, the complete variable domain reads DTGVSQNPRHKITKRGQNVTFRCDPISEHNRLYWYRQTLGQGPEFLTYFQNEAQLEKSRLLSDRFSAERPKGSFSTLEIQRTEQGDSAMYLCASSRRRTSGRGSYNEQFFGPGTRLTVL.

The chain has TRBV5-6 and TRBJ1-6; 9 bases are a match to TRBD1. The CDR3 spans 14 residues. Trimming removed 3 bases from V and 6 bases from J; junction bases left unmatched: 1. CDR1 and CDR2 from the germline V gene are SGHDT and YYEEEE. CDR3 amino acids: CASSSDRGNSPLHF. CDR3 coding DNA: TGTGCCAGCAGCTCGGACAGGGGTAATTCACCCCTCCACTTT. Supplemented by reference TRBV5-6 and TRBJ1-6, the full variable domain reads DAGVTQSPTHLIKTRGQQVTLRCSPKSGHDTVSWYQQALGQGPQFIFQYYEEEERQRGNFPDRFSGHQFPNYSSELNVNALLLGDSALYLCASSSDRGNSPLHFGNGTRLTVT.

As to this clone: Other DNA sequences of this sample code for an identical CDR3. The V gene is TRBV7-2, the J gene TRBJ2-2; 11 nucleotides align to TRBD2. Trimming took 3 bases from V and 6 from J; bases not matched to a gene: 3. CDR3 size: 15 residues. Germline V gene sequence: CDR1 SGHTA, CDR2 FQGNSA. CDR3: CASSFSGRAPGELFF. The CDR3 DNA sequence: TGTGCCAGCAGCTTTAGCGGGAGGGCCCCCGGGGAGCTGTTTTTT.

This clone was counted only a few times. V and J are TRBV5-5 and TRBJ1-1; D uncertain. The germline gives CDR1 SGHKS, CDR2 YYEKEE (reference sequence). The CDR3 has 14 amino acids. With 5 bases removed from V and 2 bases from J, the gap between germline ends came to 13 bases. The CDR3 reads CASSARGSNTEAFF. DNA for the CDR3: TGTGCCAGCAGTGCCCGAGGTTCCAACACTGAAGCTTTCTTT.

This clone was recorded only once. The chain has TRBV10-3 and TRBJ2-1, with TRBD2 identical over 8 bases. V was pared by 2 bases and J by 8 bases, with 14 bases of the junction left unmatched. CDR1 and CDR2 (germline): ENHRY, SYGVKD. The CDR3 length is 17 residues. The chain's CDR3 is CAISEPLRREDEDEQFF. The CDR3 nucleotides are TGTGCCATCAGTGAGCCGCTCCGGCGGGAGGATGAGGATGAGCAGTTCTTC.

This sequence joins TRBV11-3 and TRBJ1-5; TRBD1 matches 7 bases. The V gene's germline CDR1 is SGHNT and CDR2 YENEEA. The CDR3 loop spans 15 amino acids. Trimming removed 2 bases from V and 2 bases from J; junction bases left unmatched: 3. The DNA of the CDR3 is TGTGCCAGCAGCTTAAATGGACAGGGCAATCAGCCCCAGCATTTT. Translated: CASSLNGQGNQPQHF.

This clone was counted between two and nine times. The chain couples TRBV19 to TRBJ2-5; 7 bases are a match to TRBD2. The V gene end was trimmed by 4 bases and the J gene end by 5 bases; junction bases not matched to a gene: 7. The CDR3 contains 14 residues. The germline gives CDR1 LNHDA, CDR2 SQIVND (reference sequence). The CDR3 DNA reads as TGTGCCAGTAGTAGGAGACTAGCATCGGAGACCCAGTACTTC. Amino acids: CASSRRLASETQYF.

This clone was picked up one time. This chain links TRBV14 with TRBJ2-7; a weak D match, TRBD2 (5 bases). The CDR3 sequence is 13 residues long. The V end lost 5 bases, the J end lost 6 bases, and 14 bases lay between the germline ends. CDR1 SGHDN and CDR2 FVKESK come from the germline V gene. This chain's CDR3 is CASSSTSPGEQYF. The CDR3 DNA follows: TGTGCCAGCAGCTCTACTAGTCCGGGCGAGCAGTACTTC.

This clone was observed once. The rearrangement joins TRBV9 to TRBJ2-1; 13 bases are a match to TRBD2. Germline values: CDR1 SGDLS, CDR2 YYNGEE. The V and J ends lost 1 base and 5 bases, in that order; junction bases with no gene match: 3. The CDR3 is made up of 16 amino acids. CDR3 sequence reads: CASSVFGTSGDNEQFF. CDR3 nucleotides: TGTGCCAGCAGCGTATTTGGGACTAGCGGGGACAATGAGCAGTTCTTC.